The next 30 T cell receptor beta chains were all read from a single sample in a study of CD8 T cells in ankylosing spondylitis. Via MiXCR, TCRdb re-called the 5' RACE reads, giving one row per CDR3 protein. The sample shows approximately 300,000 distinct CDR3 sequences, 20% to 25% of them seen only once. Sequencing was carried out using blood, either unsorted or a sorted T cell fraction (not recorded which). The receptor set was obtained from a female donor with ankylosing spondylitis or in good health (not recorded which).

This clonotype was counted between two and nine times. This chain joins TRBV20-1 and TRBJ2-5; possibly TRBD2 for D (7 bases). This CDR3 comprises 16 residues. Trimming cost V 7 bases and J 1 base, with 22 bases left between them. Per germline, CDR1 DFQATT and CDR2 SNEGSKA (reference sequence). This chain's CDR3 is CSGGASGGGFQETQYF. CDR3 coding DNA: TGCAGTGGTGGGGCTAGCGGAGGGGGTTTCCAAGAGACCCAGTACTTC.

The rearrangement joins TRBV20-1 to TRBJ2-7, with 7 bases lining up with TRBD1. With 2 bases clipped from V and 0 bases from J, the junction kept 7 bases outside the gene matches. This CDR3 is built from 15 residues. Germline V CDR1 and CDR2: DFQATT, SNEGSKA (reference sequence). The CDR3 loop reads CSARPPGQVSYEQYF. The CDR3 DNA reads TGCAGTGCTAGACCGCCCGGACAGGTCTCCTACGAGCAGTACTTC.

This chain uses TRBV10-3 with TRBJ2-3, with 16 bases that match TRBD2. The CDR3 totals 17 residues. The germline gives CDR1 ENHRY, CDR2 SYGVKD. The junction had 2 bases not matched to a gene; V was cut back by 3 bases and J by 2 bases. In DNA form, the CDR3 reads TGTGCCATCAGTGACGGGACTAGCGGGGGGGCCACAGATACGCAGTATTTT. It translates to CAISDGTSGGATDTQYF.

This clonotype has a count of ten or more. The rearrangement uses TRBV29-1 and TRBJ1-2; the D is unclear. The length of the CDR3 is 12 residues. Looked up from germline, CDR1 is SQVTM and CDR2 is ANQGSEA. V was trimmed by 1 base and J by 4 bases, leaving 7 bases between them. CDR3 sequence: CSVEGPLYGYTF. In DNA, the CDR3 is TGCAGCGTTGAAGGCCCACTCTATGGCTACACCTTC. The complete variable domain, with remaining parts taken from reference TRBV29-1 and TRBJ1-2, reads SAVISQKPSRDICQRGTSLTIQCQVDSQVTMMFWYRQQPGQSLTLIATANQGSEATYESGFVIDKFPISRPNLTFSTLTVSNMSPEDSSIYLCSVEGPLYGYTFGSGTRLTVV.

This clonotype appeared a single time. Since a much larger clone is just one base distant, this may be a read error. CDR3 in amino acids: CASSYEHEQFF. CDR3 sequence (DNA): TGTGCCAGCAGTTACGAGCATGAGCAGTTCTTC. The chain employs TRBV6-5 and TRBJ2-1; D is unresolved. The V end was cut by 2 bases, the J end by 8 bases, with 4 bases between. The germline V gene encodes CDR1 MNHEY and CDR2 SVGAGI. The CDR3 is 11 amino acids.

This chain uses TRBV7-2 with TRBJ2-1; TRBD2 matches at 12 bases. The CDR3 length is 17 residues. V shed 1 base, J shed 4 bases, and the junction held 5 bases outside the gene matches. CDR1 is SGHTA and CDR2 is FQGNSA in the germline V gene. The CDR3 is CASSLGASGRGYNEQFF. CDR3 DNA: TGTGCCAGCAGCTTAGGGGCTAGCGGGAGGGGGTACAATGAGCAGTTCTTC.

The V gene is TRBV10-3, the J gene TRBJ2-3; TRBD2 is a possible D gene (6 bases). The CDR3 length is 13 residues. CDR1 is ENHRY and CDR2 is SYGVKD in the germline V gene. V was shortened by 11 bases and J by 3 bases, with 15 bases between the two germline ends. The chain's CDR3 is CAVRGKRTDTQYF. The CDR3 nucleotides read TGTGCCGTTCGCGGGAAAAGGACAGATACGCAGTATTTT.

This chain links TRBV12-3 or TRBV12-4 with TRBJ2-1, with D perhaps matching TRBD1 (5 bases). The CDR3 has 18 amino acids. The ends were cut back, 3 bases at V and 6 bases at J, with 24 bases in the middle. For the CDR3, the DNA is TGTGCCAGCAGTTTTAGGGGCGCGATGGCAAGGGTCGGCAATGAGCAGTTCTTC. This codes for CASSFRGAMARVGNEQFF.

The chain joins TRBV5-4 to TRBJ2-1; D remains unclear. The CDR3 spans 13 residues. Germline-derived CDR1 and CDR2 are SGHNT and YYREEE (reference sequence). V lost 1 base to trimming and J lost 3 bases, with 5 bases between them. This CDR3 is CASSLIGYNEQFF. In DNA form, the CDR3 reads TGTGCCAGCAGCTTGATCGGCTACAATGAGCAGTTCTTC.

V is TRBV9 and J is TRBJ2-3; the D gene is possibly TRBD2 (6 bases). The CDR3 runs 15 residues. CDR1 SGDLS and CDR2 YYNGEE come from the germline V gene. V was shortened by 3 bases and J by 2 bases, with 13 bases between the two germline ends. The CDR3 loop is CASSAEAGITDTQYF. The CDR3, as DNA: TGTGCCAGCAGCGCTGAGGCGGGGATCACAGATACGCAGTATTTT.

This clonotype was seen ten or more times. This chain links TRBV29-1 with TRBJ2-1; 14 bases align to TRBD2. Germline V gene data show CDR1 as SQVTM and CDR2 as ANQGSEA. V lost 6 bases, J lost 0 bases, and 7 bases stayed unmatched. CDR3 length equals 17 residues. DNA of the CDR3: TGCAGCGTGAACGGACTAGCGGGAGGAATCTCCTACAATGAGCAGTTCTTC. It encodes CSVNGLAGGISYNEQFF.

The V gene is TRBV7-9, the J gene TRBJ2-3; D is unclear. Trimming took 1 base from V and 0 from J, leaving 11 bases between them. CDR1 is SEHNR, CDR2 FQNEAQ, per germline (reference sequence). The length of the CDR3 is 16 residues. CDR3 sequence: CASSLGSRPSTDTQYF. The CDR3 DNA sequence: TGTGCCAGCAGCTTAGGATCCAGACCTAGCACAGATACGCAGTATTTT.

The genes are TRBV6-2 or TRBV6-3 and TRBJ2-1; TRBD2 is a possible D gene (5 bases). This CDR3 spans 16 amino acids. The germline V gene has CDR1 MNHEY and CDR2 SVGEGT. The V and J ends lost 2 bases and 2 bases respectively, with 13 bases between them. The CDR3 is CASSYPLRGTYNEQFF. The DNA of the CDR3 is TGTGCCAGCAGTTACCCCCTCCGAGGGACCTACAATGAGCAGTTCTTC.

The CDR3 DNA sequence: TGCGCCAGCAGCCAAGATCACCCGCTAAGCACAGATACGCAGTATTTT. It is translated as CASSQDHPLSTDTQYF. The chain has TRBV4-3 and TRBJ2-3; D not certain. V lost 0 bases to trimming and J lost 0 bases, with 10 bases between them. This CDR3 has 16 amino acids. CDR1 and CDR2 from the germline V gene are LGHNA and YSLEER.

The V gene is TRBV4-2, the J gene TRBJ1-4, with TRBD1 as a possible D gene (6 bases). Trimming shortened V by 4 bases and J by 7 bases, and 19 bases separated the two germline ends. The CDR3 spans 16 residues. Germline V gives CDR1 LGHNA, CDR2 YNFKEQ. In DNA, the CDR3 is TGTGCCAGCAGCCCAGCCGACGCAGGGGAGAGTGAAAAACTGTTTTTT. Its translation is CASSPADAGESEKLFF.

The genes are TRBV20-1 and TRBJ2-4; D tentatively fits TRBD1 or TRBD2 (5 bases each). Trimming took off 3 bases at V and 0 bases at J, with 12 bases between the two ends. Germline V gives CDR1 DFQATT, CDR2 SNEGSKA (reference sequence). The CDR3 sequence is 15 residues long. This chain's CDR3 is CSARRGPLAKNIQYF. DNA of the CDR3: TGCAGTGCTAGGAGGGGACCACTAGCCAAAAACATTCAGTACTTC.

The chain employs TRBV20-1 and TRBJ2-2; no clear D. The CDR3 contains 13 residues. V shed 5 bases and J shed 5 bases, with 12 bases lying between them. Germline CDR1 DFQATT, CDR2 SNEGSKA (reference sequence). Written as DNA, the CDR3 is TGCAGTGCTCCATCAAACTTTACCGGGGAGCTGTTTTTT. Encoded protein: CSAPSNFTGELFF.

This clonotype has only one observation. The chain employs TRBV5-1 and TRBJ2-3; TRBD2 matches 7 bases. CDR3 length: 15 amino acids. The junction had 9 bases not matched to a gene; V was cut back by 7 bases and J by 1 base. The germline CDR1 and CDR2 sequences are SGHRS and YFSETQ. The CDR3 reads CASGHSGSGTDTQYF. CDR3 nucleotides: TGCGCCAGCGGACATAGCGGGTCCGGCACAGATACGCAGTATTTT.

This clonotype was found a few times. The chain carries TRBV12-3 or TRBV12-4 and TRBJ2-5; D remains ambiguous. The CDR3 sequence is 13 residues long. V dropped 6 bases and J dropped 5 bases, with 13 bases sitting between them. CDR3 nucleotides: TGTGCCAGCAGAGGAGTTTGGGTGGAGACCCAGTACTTC. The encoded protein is CASRGVWVETQYF.

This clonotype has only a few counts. CDR3 bases: TGTGCCAGCAGCTCGAACGCGGATACGCAGTATTTT. This gives the protein CASSSNADTQYF. This rearrangement joins TRBV28 to TRBJ2-3; D unclear. CDR1 and CDR2 (germline): MDHEN, SYDVKM. The CDR3 has 12 amino acids. V shed 6 bases and J shed 6 bases, with 10 bases lying between them.

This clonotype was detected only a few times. The CDR3 DNA follows: TGTGCCAGCAGCAGACTAGCTACCGGGGAGCTGTTTTTT. Translating it yields CASSRLATGELFF. The chain links TRBV12-3 or TRBV12-4 to TRBJ2-2; 7 bases map to TRBD2. V was pared by 6 bases and J by 5 bases, with 3 bases of the junction left unmatched. The CDR3 covers 13 residues.

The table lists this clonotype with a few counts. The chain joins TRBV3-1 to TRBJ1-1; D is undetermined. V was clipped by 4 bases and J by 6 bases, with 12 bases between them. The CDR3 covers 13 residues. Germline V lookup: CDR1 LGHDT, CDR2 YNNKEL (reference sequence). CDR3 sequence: CASSRILDAEAFF. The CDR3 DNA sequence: TGTGCCAGCAGCCGAATACTAGATGCTGAAGCTTTCTTT.

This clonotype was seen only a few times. The CDR3 loop reads CAIRSSGTQSPDTQYF. The CDR3 DNA reads TGTGCCATCCGGTCATCCGGGACCCAATCACCAGATACGCAGTATTTT. The chain couples TRBV10-3 to TRBJ2-3; either TRBD1 or TRBD2 may supply D (5 bases each). V lost 8 bases and J lost 4, with 22 bases in between. The CDR3 has 16 residues. Germline V gene sequence: CDR1 ENHRY, CDR2 SYGVKD.

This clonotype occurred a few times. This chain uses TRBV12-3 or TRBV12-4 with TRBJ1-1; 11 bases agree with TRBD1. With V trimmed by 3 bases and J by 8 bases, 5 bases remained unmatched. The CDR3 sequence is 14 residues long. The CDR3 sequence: CASSFRTGGVEAFF. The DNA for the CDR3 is TGTGCCAGCAGTTTTAGGACAGGGGGCGTAGAAGCTTTCTTT.

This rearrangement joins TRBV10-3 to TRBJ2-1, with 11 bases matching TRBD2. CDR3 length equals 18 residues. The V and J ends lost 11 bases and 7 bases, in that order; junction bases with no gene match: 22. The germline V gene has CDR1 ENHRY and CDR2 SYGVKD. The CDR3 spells CARLDRGLAVPLGNEQFF. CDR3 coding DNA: TGTGCCCGTCTCGACCGGGGACTAGCGGTACCCCTGGGGAATGAGCAGTTCTTC.

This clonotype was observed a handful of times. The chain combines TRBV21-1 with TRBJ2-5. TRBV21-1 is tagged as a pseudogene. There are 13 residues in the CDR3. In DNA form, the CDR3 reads TGTGCCAACACAAGGAAGACCCAAGAGACCCAGTACTTC. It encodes CANTRKTQETQYF.

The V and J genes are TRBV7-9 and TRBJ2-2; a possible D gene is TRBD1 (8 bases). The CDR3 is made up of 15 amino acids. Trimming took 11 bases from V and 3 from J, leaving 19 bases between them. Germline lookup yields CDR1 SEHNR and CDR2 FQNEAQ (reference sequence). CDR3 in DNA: TGTGCCTCCTTCCAGGGGGCGGGGGACACCGGGGAGCTGTTTTTT. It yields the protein CASFQGAGDTGELFF.

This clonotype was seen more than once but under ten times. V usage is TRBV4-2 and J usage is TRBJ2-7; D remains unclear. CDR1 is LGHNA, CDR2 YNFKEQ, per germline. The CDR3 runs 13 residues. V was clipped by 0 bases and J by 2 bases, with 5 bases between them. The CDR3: CASSQDVPYEQYF. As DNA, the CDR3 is TGTGCCAGCAGCCAAGATGTACCCTACGAGCAGTACTTC.

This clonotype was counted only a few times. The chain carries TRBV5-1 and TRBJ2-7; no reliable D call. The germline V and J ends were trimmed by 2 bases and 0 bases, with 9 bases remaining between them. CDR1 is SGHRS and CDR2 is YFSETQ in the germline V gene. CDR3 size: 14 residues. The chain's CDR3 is CASSFTDSSYEQYF. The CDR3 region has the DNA TGCGCCAGCAGCTTTACAGATAGCTCCTACGAGCAGTACTTC. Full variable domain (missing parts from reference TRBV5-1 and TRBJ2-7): KAGVTQTPRYLIKTRGQQVTLSCSPISGHRSVSWYQQTPGQGLQFLFEYFSETQRNKGNFPGRFSGRQFSNSRSEMNVSTLELGDSALYLCASSFTDSSYEQYFGPGTRLTVT.

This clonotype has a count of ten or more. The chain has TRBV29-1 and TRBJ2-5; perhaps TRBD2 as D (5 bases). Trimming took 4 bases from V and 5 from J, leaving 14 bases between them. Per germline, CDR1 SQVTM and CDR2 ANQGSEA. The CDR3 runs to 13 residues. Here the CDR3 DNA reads TGCAGCGTTGGTCAAGGGAGAGGCGAGACCCAGTACTTC. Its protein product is CSVGQGRGETQYF.